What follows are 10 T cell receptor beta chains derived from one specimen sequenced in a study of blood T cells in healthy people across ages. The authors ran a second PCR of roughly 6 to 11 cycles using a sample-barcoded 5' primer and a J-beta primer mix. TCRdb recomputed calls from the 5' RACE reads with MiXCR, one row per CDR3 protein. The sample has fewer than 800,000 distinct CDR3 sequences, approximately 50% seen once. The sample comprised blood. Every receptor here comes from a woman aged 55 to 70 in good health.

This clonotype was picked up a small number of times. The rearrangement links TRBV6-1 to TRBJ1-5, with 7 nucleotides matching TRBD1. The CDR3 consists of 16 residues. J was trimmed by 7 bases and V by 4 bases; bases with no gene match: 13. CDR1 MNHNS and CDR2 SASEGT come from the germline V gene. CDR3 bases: TGTGCCAGCAGTGCCTCCGGGACAGCCACCAGCCAGCCCCAGCATTTT. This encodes CASSASGTATSQPQHF.

CDR3 in amino acids: CSVDRGYGYTF. CDR3 nucleotide sequence: TGCAGCGTGGACAGGGGCTATGGCTACACCTTC. J is TRBJ1-2 and V is TRBV29-1; 9 bases are shared with TRBD1. From germline, CDR1 is SQVTM and CDR2 ANQGSEA. CDR3 length: 11 amino acids. The V segment lost 6 bases and the J segment 4 bases; nucleotides outside the gene matches: 0.

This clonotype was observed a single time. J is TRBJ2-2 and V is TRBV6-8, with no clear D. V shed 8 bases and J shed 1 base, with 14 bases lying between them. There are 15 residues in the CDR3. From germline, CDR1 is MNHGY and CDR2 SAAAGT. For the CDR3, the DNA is TGTGCCAGCCAAACGGTCCCTAGGAACACCGGGGAGCTGTTTTTT. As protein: CASQTVPRNTGELFF.

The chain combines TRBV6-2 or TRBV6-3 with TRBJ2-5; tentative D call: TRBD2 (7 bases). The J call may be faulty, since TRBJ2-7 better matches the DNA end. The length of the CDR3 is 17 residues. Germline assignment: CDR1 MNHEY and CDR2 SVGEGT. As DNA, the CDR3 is TGTGCCAGCAGTTACTCCCGTCGTGCGGGGGCTAACGGCGAGCAGTACTTC. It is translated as CASSYSRRAGANGEQYF.

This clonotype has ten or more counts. CDR3: CASSSSSGNEQFF. The CDR3 DNA is TGTGCCAGCAGCTCGTCGAGCGGGAATGAGCAGTTCTTC. V gene TRBV7-7 combines with J gene TRBJ2-1, with D tentatively TRBD2 (6 bases). From germline, CDR1 is SSHAT and CDR2 FNYEAQ (reference sequence). Trimming took 4 bases from V and 7 from J, leaving 11 bases between them. This CDR3 is 13 amino acids long.

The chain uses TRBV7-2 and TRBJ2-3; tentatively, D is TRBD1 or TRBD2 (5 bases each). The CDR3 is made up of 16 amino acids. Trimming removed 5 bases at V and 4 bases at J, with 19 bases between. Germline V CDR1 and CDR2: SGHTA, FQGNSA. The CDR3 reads CASSPPGAVEADTQYF. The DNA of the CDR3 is TGTGCCAGCAGCCCCCCCGGGGCGGTGGAGGCAGATACGCAGTATTTT.

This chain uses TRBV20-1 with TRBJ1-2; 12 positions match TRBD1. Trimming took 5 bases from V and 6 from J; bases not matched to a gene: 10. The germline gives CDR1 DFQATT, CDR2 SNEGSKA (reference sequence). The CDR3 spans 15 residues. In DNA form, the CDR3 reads TGCAGTGCTTATGTAACCGGGACAGGGGGCAATGGCTACACCTTC. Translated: CSAYVTGTGGNGYTF.

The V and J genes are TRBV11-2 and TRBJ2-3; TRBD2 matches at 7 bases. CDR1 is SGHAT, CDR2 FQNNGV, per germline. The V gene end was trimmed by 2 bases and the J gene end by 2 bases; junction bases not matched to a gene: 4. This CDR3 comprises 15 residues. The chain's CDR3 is CASSLNGRTTDTQYF. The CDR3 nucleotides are TGTGCCAGCAGCTTAAACGGGAGGACCACAGATACGCAGTATTTT.

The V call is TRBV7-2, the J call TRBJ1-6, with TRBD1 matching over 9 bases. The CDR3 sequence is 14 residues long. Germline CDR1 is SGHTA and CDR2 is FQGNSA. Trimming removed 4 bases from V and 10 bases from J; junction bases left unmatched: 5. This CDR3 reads CASSSDRGGSPLHF. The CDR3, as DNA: TGTGCCAGCAGCTCAGACAGGGGGGGATCACCCCTCCACTTT.

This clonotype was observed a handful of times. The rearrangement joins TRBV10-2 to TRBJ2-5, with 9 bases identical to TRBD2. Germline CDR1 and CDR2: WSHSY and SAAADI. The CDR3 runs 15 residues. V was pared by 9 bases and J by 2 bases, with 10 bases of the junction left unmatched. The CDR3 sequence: CASRKTSGEQETQYF. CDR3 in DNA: TGCGCCAGTCGGAAGACTAGCGGCGAACAAGAGACCCAGTACTTC.